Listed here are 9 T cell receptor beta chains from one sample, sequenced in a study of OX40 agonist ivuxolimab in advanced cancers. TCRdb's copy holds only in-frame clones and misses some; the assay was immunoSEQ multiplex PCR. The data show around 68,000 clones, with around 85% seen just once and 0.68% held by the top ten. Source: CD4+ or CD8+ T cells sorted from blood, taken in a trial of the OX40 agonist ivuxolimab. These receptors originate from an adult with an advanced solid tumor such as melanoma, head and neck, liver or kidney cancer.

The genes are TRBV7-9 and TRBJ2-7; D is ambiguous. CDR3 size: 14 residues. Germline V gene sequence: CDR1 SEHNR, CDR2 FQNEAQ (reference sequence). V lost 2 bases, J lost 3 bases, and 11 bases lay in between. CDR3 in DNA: TGTGCCAGCAGCTTAAATGGTCAGCTCTACGAGCAGTACTTC. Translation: CASSLNGQLYEQYF.

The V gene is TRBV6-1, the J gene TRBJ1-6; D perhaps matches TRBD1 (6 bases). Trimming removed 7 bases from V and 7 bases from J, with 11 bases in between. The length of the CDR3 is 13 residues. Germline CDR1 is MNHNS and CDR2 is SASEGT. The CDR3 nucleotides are TGTGCCAGCATGCGGGGGCGGAATTCACCCCTCCACTTT. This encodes CASMRGRNSPLHF.

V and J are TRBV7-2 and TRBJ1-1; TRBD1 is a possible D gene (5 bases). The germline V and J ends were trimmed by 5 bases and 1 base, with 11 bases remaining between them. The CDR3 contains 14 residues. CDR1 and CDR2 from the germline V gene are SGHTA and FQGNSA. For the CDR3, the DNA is TGTGCCAGCAGCATAGGGACGGGGAACACTGAAGCTTTCTTT. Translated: CASSIGTGNTEAFF. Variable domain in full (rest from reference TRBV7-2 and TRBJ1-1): GAGVSQSPSNKVTEKGKDVELRCDPISGHTALYWYRQSLGQGLEFLIYFQGNSAPDKSGLPSDRFSAERTGGSVSTLTIQRTQQEDSAVYLCASSIGTGNTEAFFGQGTRLTVV.

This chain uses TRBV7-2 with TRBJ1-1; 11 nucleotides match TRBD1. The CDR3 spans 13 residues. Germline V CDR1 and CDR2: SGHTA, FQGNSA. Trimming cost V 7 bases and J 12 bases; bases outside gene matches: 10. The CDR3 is CASTPGQGAPPFF. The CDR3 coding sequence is TGTGCCAGCACCCCTGGACAGGGGGCTCCTCCTTTCTTT.

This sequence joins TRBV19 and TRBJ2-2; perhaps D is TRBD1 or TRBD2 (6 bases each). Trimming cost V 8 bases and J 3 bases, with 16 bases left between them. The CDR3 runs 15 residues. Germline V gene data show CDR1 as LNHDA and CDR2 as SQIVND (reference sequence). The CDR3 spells CASARSGAYTGELFF. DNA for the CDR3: TGTGCCAGTGCTCGGTCGGGGGCATACACCGGGGAGCTGTTTTTT. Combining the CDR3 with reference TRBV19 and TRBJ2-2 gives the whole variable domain DGGITQSPKYLFRKEGQNVTLSCEQNLNHDAMYWYRQDPGQGLRLIYYSQIVNDFQKGDIAEGYSVSREKKESFPLTVTSAQKNPTAFYLCASARSGAYTGELFFGEGSRLTVL.

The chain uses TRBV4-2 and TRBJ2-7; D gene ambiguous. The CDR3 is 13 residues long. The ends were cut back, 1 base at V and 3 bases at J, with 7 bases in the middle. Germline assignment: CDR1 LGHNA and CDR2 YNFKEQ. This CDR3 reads CASSQVGSYEQYF. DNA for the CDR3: TGTGCCAGCAGCCAAGTAGGTAGCTACGAGCAGTACTTC.

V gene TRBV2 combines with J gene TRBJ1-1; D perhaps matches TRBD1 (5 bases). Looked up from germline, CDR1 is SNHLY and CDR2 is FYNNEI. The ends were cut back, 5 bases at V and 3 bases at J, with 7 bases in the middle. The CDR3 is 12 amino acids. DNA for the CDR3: TGTGCCAGCAGTACAGGTTACACTGAAGCTTTCTTT. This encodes CASSTGYTEAFF.

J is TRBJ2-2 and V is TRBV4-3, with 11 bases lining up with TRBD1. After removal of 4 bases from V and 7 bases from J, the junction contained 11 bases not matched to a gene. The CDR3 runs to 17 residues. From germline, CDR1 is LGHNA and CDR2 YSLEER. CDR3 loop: CASSPGTGGWSGGELFF. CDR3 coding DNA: TGCGCCAGCAGCCCTGGGACAGGGGGTTGGAGTGGCGGGGAGCTGTTTTTT.

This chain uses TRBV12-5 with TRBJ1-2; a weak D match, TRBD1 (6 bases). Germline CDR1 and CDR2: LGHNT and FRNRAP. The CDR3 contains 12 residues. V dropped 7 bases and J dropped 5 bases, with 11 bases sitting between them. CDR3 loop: CASAPGDYGYTF. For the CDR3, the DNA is TGTGCTAGTGCCCCAGGGGATTATGGCTACACCTTC.